The clone carrying this T cell receptor beta chain was counted at least ten times. Its antigen is as yet unknown. The time point was: persistent/refractory GD, antithyroid drugs over 5 years with positive TRAb. The authors made the TCR library using RNA they extracted from PBMCs. This entry belongs to a study of regulatory T cells in long-lasting Graves disease. Turning to the study itself: Persistent Graves' disease required over 5 years of antithyroid drugs and positive TSH receptor antibodies.

HTBI primers from iRepertoire and Arm-PCR of CDR3 regions yielded the TCR beta libraries. In TCRdb, the multiplex PCR reads were re-called with MiXCR into one record per CDR3 protein. In the table there are about 470,000 distinct CDR3 sequences, less than 25% of which are singletons. The CDR3 has 15 residues. CDR1 is LNHDA and CDR2 is SQIVND in the germline V gene (reference sequence). Trimming stripped 3 bases from V and 2 bases from J, with 11 bases between. General study points: TCR diversity in persistent Graves' patients was below that of newly diagnosed ones. Thyroid tissue went unstudied; only peripheral blood was examined.

The sample consisted of peripheral blood mononuclear cells (PBMCs), taken when the disease was refractory, from a patient treated with antithyroid drugs. This chain links TRBV19 with TRBJ1-5; D unclear. This receptor was obtained from a female donor with Graves disease. Here the CDR3 DNA reads TGTGCCAGTAGTATCATAGGCAGTCGCAATCAGCCCCAGCATTTT. Translated, it gives CASSIIGSRNQPQHF.